This T cell receptor beta chain was identified in a study of PD-L1 blockade in urothelial cancer. Specified time point: peripheral blood 6 weeks after treatment start. The CDR3 runs 16 residues. Germline lookup yields CDR1 SGHDT and CDR2 YYEEEE. V was clipped by 1 base and J by 0 bases, with 11 bases between them. Here immunoSEQ multiplex PCR was the method, and the copy in TCRdb shows in-frame clones only, minus some. The table shows tens of thousands of clones, with 88% occurring only once. The receptor's source is a man between 60 and 75 years old with urothelial cancer. This specimen was PBMCs, taken around atezolizumab (anti-PD-L1) treatment. This chain connects TRBV5-6 to TRBJ2-1; tentatively, D is TRBD2 (6 bases). CDR3 sequence: CASSLRTTGSYNEQFF. In DNA form, the CDR3 reads TGTGCCAGCAGCTTGAGGACTACCGGCTCCTACAATGAGCAGTTCTTC. Variable domain in full (rest from reference TRBV5-6 and TRBJ2-1): DAGVTQSPTHLIKTRGQQVTLRCSPKSGHDTVSWYQQALGQGPQFIFQYYEEEERQRGNFPDRFSGHQFPNYSSELNVNALLLGDSALYLCASSLRTTGSYNEQFFGPGTRLTVL.